This is a list of T cell receptor beta chains from one sample in a study of response to subunit inactivated influenza vaccine. TCRdb re-analysed the RT-PCR reads in MiXCR, keeping a single row per CDR3 protein. The sample has some 640,000 distinct CDR3 sequences; approximately 15% are singletons. The input for sequencing was PBMCs from blood, taken 14 to 15 days before vaccination. The receptors derive from a man aged 45-65 years who received an inactivated influenza vaccine. Both conserved end residues are part of each CDR3. D genes are given only for firm matches. Clone size is shown for a subset of rows, as once, few, many or a class of expanded clone.

>14|TRBJ1-1|once|TRBD1|TRBV20-1
CSAGLQGAGTEAFF
TGCAGTGCTGGGCTCCAGGGGGCGGGCACTGAAGCTTTCTTT
>17|TRBJ2-2|many|NA|TRBV11-2
CASSLYSLRTRNGELFF
TGTGCCAGCAGCTTATACTCCTTAAGGACTCGAAACGGGGAGCTGTTTTTT
>18|TRBJ2-1|few|TRBD2|TRBV6-2/TRBV6-3
CASRDTTLRASGSGEQFF
TGTGCCAGCAGAGACACTACCCTCCGGGCTAGCGGGAGTGGTGAGCAGTTCTTC
>15|TRBJ1-4|NA|TRBD1|TRBV7-8
CASSAIGQGDEKLFF
TGTGCCAGCAGCGCCATAGGACAGGGTGACGAAAAACTGTTTTTT
>16|TRBJ2-3|NA|TRBD2|TRBV3-1
CASSQLSGGLGDTQYF
TGTGCCAGCAGCCAGCTTAGCGGGGGGCTAGGAGATACGCAGTATTTT
>15|TRBJ1-5|NA|NA|TRBV4-3
CASSQELDVNQPQHF
TGCGCCAGCAGCCAAGAGTTGGACGTCAATCAGCCCCAGCATTTT
>15|TRBJ2-2|NA|NA|TRBV5-6
CASSLDSIRTGELFF
TGTGCCAGCAGCTTAGACAGTATTCGCACCGGGGAGCTGTTTTTT
>14|TRBJ2-7|NA|TRBD2|TRBV20-1
CSAPVWRGVGEQYF
TGCAGTGCCCCAGTCTGGCGGGGGGTCGGGGAGCAGTACTTC
>13|TRBJ1-4|many|NA|TRBV28
CASRQGGDEKLFF
TGTGCCAGCAGGCAGGGTGGAGATGAAAAACTGTTTTTT
>15|TRBJ1-6|few|NA|TRBV6-1
CASSPPGGGNSPLHF
TGTGCCAGCAGCCCTCCTGGGGGGGGGAATTCACCCCTCCACTTT
>16|TRBJ2-7|NA|TRBD2|TRBV5-1
CASSPRSAGGPNEQYF
TGCGCCAGCAGCCCCAGATCAGCGGGAGGGCCCAACGAGCAGTACTTC
>15|TRBJ2-7|many|NA|TRBV3-1
CASSARRVQAYEQYF
TGTGCCAGCAGCGCTCGACGGGTTCAAGCCTACGAGCAGTACTTC
>11|TRBJ2-1|few|NA|TRBV20-1
CSAERYNEQFF
TGCAGTGCTGAAAGATACAATGAGCAGTTCTTC
>15|TRBJ2-2|few|NA|TRBV11-2
CASSSPRVSPGELFF
TGTGCCAGCAGCTCCCCCCGGGTATCCCCCGGGGAGCTGTTTTTT
>12|TRBJ2-1|NA|NA|TRBV3-1
CASSQVLAEQFF
TGTGCCAGCAGCCAAGTGTTAGCGGAGCAGTTCTTC